This T cell receptor beta chain was sequenced during a study of OX40 agonist ivuxolimab in advanced cancers. Study-wide context: Ivuxolimab is an agonistic anti-OX40 (CD134) antibody, and patients were treated with it. Hepatocellular carcinoma, melanoma, renal cell or head and neck cancer occurred in dose-escalation patients.

V dropped 6 bases and J dropped 2 bases, with 16 bases sitting between them. This CDR3 comprises 15 residues. The germline gives CDR1 MNHNS, CDR2 SASEGT. Clones were read by immunoSEQ multiplex PCR, and TCRdb kept only the in-frame ones, dropping some. The table includes 65,000 to 85,000 clones, 75% to 90% detected once. This receptor was obtained from an adult with an advanced solid tumor such as melanoma, head and neck, liver or kidney cancer. The chain links TRBV6-1 to TRBJ1-2; D perhaps matches TRBD1 (6 bases). Material: CD4+ or CD8+ T cells sorted from blood, obtained in a trial of the OX40 agonist ivuxolimab. This CDR3 is CASSPARDTNYGYTF. The CDR3 coding sequence is TGTGCCAGCAGCCCAGCCCGGGACACGAACTATGGCTACACCTTC.